This T cell receptor (beta chain) was captured by sequencing in a study of chemoradiotherapy in HPV16-positive cancers. V lost 5 bases to trimming and J lost 2 bases; unmatched junction nucleotides: 7. In germline, CDR1 is SGHNT, CDR2 YENEEA. This CDR3 region has 15 residues. TCRdb's copy holds only in-frame clones and misses some; the assay was immunoSEQ multiplex PCR. This table holds more than 12,000 clones, roughly 90% found once. V and J are TRBV11-3 and TRBJ2-7, with 9 bases matching TRBD2. This receptor was taken from a human donor with HPV-associated anogenital cancer. The sequenced sample was blood, obtained from a patient who underwent chemoradiotherapy. The CDR3 bases are TGTGCCAGCAGCCCGTTTGCGGGGGGGGCCTACGAGCAGTACTTC. Protein product: CASSPFAGGAYEQYF.